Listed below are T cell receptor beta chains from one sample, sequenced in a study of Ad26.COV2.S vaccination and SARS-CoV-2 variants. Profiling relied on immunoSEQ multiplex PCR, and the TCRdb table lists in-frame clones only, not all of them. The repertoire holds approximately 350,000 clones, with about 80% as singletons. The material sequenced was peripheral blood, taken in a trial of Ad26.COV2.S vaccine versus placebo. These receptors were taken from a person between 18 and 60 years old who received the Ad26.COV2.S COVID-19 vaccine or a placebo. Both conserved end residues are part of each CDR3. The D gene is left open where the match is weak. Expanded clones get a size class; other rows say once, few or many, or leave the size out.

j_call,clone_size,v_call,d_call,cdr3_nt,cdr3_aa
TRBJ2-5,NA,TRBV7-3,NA,TGTGCCAGCAGCCCCTTTACGAGGAGCGAGACCCAGTACTTC,CASSPFTRSETQYF
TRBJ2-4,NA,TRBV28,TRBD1,TGTGCCAGCAGTCTTGTACAGGGGAACATTCAGTACTTC,CASSLVQGNIQYF
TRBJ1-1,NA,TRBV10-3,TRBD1,TGTGCCATCAGTGGGCTGGGACAGGGAAACACTGAAGCTTTCTTT,CAISGLGQGNTEAFF
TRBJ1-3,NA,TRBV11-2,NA,TGTGCCAGCAGCTCGGACAGAATGAACTCTGGAAACACCATATATTTT,CASSSDRMNSGNTIYF
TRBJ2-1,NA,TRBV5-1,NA,TGCGCCAGCAGCTTGGGCAGATCCGGGACACCGGAGTTCTTC,CASSLGRSGTPEFF
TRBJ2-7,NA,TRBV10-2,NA,TGCGCCAGCAGCGCAAACAGGTCAGCCTACGAGCAGTACTTC,CASSANRSAYEQYF
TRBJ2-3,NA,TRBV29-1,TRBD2,TGCAGCGTTGAAGAGGGACTAGCGGCTCCGGGAGATACGCAGTATTTT,CSVEEGLAAPGDTQYF
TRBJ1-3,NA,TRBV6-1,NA,TGTGCCAGCAGTGAGGGGAGGGGAGGAAACACCATATATTTT,CASSEGRGGNTIYF
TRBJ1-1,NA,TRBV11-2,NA,TGTGCCAGCAGCCCTAGATTGACTGAAGCTTTCTTT,CASSPRLTEAFF
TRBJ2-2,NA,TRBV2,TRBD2,TGTGCCAGCAGCGCTAAGGGACTAGTCACCGGGGAGCTGTTTTTT,CASSAKGLVTGELFF
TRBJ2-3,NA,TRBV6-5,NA,TGTGCCAGCAGTTACTCCGGGACTCCAGATACGCAGTATTTT,CASSYSGTPDTQYF
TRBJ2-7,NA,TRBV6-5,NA,TGTGCCAGCAGGGTTACAGCCTACGAGCAGTACTTC,CASRVTAYEQYF
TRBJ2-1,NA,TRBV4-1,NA,TGCGCCAGCAGCCAAGTCGGGAGCTCCTACAATGAGCAGTTCTTC,CASSQVGSSYNEQFF
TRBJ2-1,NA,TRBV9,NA,TGTGCCAGCAGCGGCCGTTCCTACAATGAGCAGTTCTTC,CASSGRSYNEQFF
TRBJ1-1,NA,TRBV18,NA,TGTGCCAGCTCACCCGGTCGGAAGAACACTGAAGCTTTCTTT,CASSPGRKNTEAFF
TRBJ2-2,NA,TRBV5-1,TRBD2,TGCGCCAGCAGTCATACCGGGACTAGTCCCACCGGGGAGCTGTTTTTT,CASSHTGTSPTGELFF
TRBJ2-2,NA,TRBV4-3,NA,TGCGCTTCCCAAAGGAATAGGGCCGGGGAGCTGTTTTTT,CASQRNRAGELFF
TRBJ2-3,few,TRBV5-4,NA,TGTGCCAGCAGCGTACGGGTCTCGGATACGCAGTATTTT,CASSVRVSDTQYF
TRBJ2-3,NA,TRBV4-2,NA,TGTGCCAGCAGCCAAGAATTAGCAGCGGCAATAGAATATTTT,CASSQELAAAIEYF
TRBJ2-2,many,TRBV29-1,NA,TGCAGCGTTTACCGCGGGCAGGGAAGAGGCGGATTCACGAACACCGGGGAGCTGTTTTTT,CSVYRGQGRGGFTNTGELFF
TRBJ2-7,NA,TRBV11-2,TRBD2,TGTGCCAGCGCGCCGGCGCTAGCGGGGGAGCAGTACTTC,CASAPALAGEQYF
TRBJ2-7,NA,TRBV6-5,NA,TGTGCCAGCAGTCACGCTCCCTACGAGCAGTACTTC,CASSHAPYEQYF